This TCR beta chain was documented in a study of shared clonotypes between healthy human individuals. Deep was the level used in running the assay. Every subset had its genomic DNA shared out evenly among several immunoSEQ plates. Authors' methods: Filtering differed for immunoSEQ, which gave only junction sequences without quality scores. Method: immunoSEQ multiplex PCR; TCRdb's copy keeps in-frame clones and lacks some. From that table come the V and J calls and clone size; the DNA was used to work out D and trimming. The sample holds about 2 million clones, less than 95% seen once. The V gene lost 5 bases and the J gene lost 4 bases, with 17 bases spanning the gap. CDR1 and CDR2 (germline): MDHEN, SYDVKM. This CDR3 has 15 residues. CD8 cells regarded as naive lacked CD45RO, were positively chosen for CCR7, and omitted terminally differentiated effector memory CD45RA+ cells.

What was sequenced was naive CD8+ T cells sorted from blood. The sequence came from a man younger than 35 in good health. This chain uses TRBV28 with TRBJ1-1; no definite D call. CDR3 coding DNA: TGTGCCAGCAGTCTCGATCGCAGGTGGGGCACTGAAGCTTTCTTT. This translates into CASSLDRRWGTEAFF.